The 5 T cell receptor beta chains below all came from one sample that was sequenced in a study of T cells in localized non-small cell lung cancer. The method was immunoSEQ multiplex PCR; TCRdb's version includes in-frame clones alone and lacks a portion of them. The sample records 65,000 or so clones, roughly 76% being singletons. The input for sequencing was PBMCs, taken before any cancer treatment. The receptors were sampled from a man aged 40-75 years with stage II lung adenocarcinoma.

The rearrangement joins TRBV4-3 to TRBJ2-2; D ambiguous. The CDR3 consists of 13 residues. Germline V gene sequence: CDR1 LGHNA, CDR2 YSLEER. The V end lost 2 bases, the J end lost 8 bases, and 9 bases lay between the germline ends. The CDR3 sequence: CASSQPGTGELFF. The CDR3 DNA reads as TGCGCCAGCAGCCAACCCGGAACGGGGGAGCTGTTTTTT.

This chain connects TRBV12-5 to TRBJ2-5; D is possibly TRBD1 (6 bases). V dropped 4 bases and J dropped 3 bases, with 9 bases sitting between them. Germline lookup yields CDR1 LGHNT and CDR2 FRNRAP. The CDR3 is made up of 13 amino acids. The CDR3 sequence is CASGSSGEETQYF. Here the CDR3 DNA reads TGTGCTAGTGGTTCCTCAGGGGAAGAGACCCAGTACTTC.

This clone was picked up many times. This chain links TRBV19 with TRBJ1-1, with TRBD1 as a possible D gene (5 bases). CDR1 is LNHDA and CDR2 is SQIVND in the germline V gene (reference sequence). This CDR3 has 13 residues. The V gene lost 8 bases and the J gene lost 7 bases, with 17 bases spanning the gap. For the CDR3, the DNA is TGTGCCAGTCAAACCCGACAGCTAAATGAAGCTTTCTTT. This gives the protein CASQTRQLNEAFF. Combining the CDR3 with reference TRBV19 and TRBJ1-1 gives the whole variable domain DGGITQSPKYLFRKEGQNVTLSCEQNLNHDAMYWYRQDPGQGLRLIYYSQIVNDFQKGDIAEGYSVSREKKESFPLTVTSAQKNPTAFYLCASQTRQLNEAFFGQGTRLTVV.

The V and J genes are TRBV27 and TRBJ2-2; D assignment may be TRBD1 or TRBD2 (6 bases each). Trimming cost V 3 bases and J 3 bases, with 14 bases left between them. CDR3 size: 16 residues. Germline V gives CDR1 MNHEY, CDR2 SMNVEV (reference sequence). This CDR3 reads CASSFAGHRDTGELFF. Written as DNA, the CDR3 is TGTGCCAGCAGTTTCGCGGGACACCGCGACACCGGGGAGCTGTTTTTT.

The chain is built from TRBV20-1 and TRBJ1-1; no definite D call. CDR1 and CDR2 from the germline V gene are DFQATT and SNEGSKA (reference sequence). V was trimmed by 0 bases and J by 12 bases, leaving 11 bases between them. The CDR3 is made up of 11 amino acids. This CDR3 reads CSARDPPDSFF. CDR3 nucleotide sequence: TGCAGTGCTAGAGATCCCCCCGATTCTTTCTTT.